This T cell receptor beta chain comes out of a study of blood T cell repertoires in COVID-19. On the study more broadly: The cDNA or gDNA used as material had been derived from T cells, B-cell-depleted T cells, or PBMCs.

With 4 bases clipped from V and 0 bases from J, the junction kept 5 bases outside the gene matches. The CDR3 extends over 15 amino acids. From germline, CDR1 is MNHEY and CDR2 SVGAGI. Enrolled during active infection, Seattle patients were then followed longitudinally. In the original analysis: Amplification with reference gene primers provided the estimates of nucleated cell counts. The protocol was immunoSEQ multiplex PCR, while the TCRdb copy is restricted to in-frame clones and leaves out a portion. The V and J calls and the clone size are those of that table, but D and trimming were determined from the DNA. Seen here are roughly 400,000 clones, 70% to 90% observed once, and the top ten hold about 2.1%.

The TCR comes from a woman aged 55 to 70 with COVID-19, enrolled during active disease. The rearrangement joins TRBV6-5 to TRBJ1-2; 7 bases map to TRBD1. Sequencing was done on a sample of peripheral blood. CDR3 sequence: CASSFTGASNYGYTF. The CDR3, as DNA: TGTGCCAGCAGTTTTACAGGGGCTTCTAACTATGGCTACACCTTC.